Sequencing of this T cell receptor beta chain was carried out in a study of identical twins. Overall study findings and caveats: When twins shared out-of-frame alpha sequences, those sequences had excess low generation probability.

In TCRdb, the 5' RACE reads were re-called with MiXCR into one record per CDR3 protein. The sample shows hundreds of thousands of distinct CDR3 sequences, 7.5% to 9.5% of them seen only once. This clonotype has more than one count but fewer than ten. Its antigen is unknown. Between the trimmed V and J ends, which lost 7 bases and 3 bases, there was a span of 13 bases. CDR1 is MNHEY and CDR2 is SVGEGT in the germline V gene. The CDR3 is 14 residues long. This sample was also put to use in a study of yellow fever vaccine responses in identical twins.

The chain links TRBV6-2 or TRBV6-3 to TRBJ2-1; D is unresolved. Sequencing was carried out using CD8+ T cells sorted from blood. The receptor comes from a woman younger than 30 in good health. The CDR3 sequence: CASTLRVLYNEQFF. CDR3 nucleotide sequence: TGTGCCAGCACCCTCCGGGTTCTCTACAATGAGCAGTTCTTC.